This T cell receptor (beta chain) was identified during a study of cytomegalovirus exposure and HLA in healthy donors. Findings of the study overall: Among TCR beta chains, those listed as cytomegalovirus-associated numbered some 170. Despite most TCR sequences being rare, some public TCRs occurred in many donors. One later analysis, an examination of the 120 or so validation repertoires, found that first-cohort TCR clusters tended to co-occur in them.

Germline CDR1 is LGHNT and CDR2 is FRNRAP. V was pared by 1 base and J by 3 bases, with 3 bases of the junction left unmatched. The CDR3 has 14 amino acids. As to this clone: Its antigen is not identified.

From the 120-subject validation cohort, which was separate from the roughly 680-subject first cohort, the donors were drawn. Assay: immunoSEQ multiplex PCR; the TCRdb copy retains only in-frame clones and omits some. The sample lists roughly 150,000 clones, just under 90% occurring once. The sample taken for sequencing was PBMCs. V gene TRBV12-5 combines with J gene TRBJ2-7, with TRBD2 matching 7 bases. The clonotype comes from a woman aged 18-35 years in good health and CMV-seropositive. Written as DNA, the CDR3 is TGTGCTAGTGGTTTGGGGGGAGGGATCTACGAGCAGTACTTC. Translation: CASGLGGGIYEQYF.